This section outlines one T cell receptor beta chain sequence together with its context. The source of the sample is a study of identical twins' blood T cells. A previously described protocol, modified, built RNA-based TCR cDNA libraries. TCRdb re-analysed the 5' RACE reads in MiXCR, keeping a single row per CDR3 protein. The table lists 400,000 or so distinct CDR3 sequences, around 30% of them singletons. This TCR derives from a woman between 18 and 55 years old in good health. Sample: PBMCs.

CDR3 region: CASSSTPVFGNTIYF. CDR3 coding DNA: TGTGCCAGCAGCTCCACCCCGGTATTCGGAAACACCATATATTTT. The V call is TRBV7-9, the J call TRBJ1-3; no clear D gene. Deletions cut 4 bases from V and 4 bases from J, with 14 bases between. Germline V gene data show CDR1 as SEHNR and CDR2 as FQNEAQ (reference sequence). The CDR3 runs 15 residues.